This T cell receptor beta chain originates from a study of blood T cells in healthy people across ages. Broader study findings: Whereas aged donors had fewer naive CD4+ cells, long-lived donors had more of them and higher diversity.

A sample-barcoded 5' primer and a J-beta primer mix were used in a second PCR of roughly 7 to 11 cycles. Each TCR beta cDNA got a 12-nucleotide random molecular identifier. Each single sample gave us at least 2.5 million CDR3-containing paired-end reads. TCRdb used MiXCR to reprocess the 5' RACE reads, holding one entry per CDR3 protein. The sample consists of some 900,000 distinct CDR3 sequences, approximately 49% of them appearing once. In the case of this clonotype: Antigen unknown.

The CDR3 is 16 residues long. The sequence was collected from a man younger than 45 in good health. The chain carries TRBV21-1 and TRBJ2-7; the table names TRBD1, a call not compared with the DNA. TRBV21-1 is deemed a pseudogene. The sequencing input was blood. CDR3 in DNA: TGTGCCAGCAGCAAACAGGGGGCCCTAAGCTCCTACGAGCAGTACTTC. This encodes CASSKQGALSSYEQYF.